The clone carrying this T cell receptor beta chain was seen just once. Its antigen is not known. One end of the junction fails to match germline, which may point to a read error. This entry comes from a study of tumor-infiltrating lymphocytes in primary liver carcinoma. The CDR3 has 13 residues. From germline, CDR1 is WSHSY and CDR2 SAAADI. Study observations and caveats: The overlap of tumor-adjacent and tumor-blood pairs was smaller than that of tumor region pairs. No more than about 8-24% of top clones could be seen in all five tumor regions.

A primer in the constant region served to generate TCR beta cDNA from approximately 460 ng of total RNA. ARM-PCR was slightly modified, and three nested multiplex PCR rounds with it gave rise to the TCR beta libraries. Rounds one and two of PCR, each of around 11 cycles, were primed with TRBV1-TRBV30 forward primers and a C-beta reverse primer. TCRdb re-analysed the multiplex PCR reads in MiXCR, keeping a single row per CDR3 protein. The sample gives about 130,000 distinct CDR3 sequences, around 60% of which show up once; roughly 8% is in the top ten. Co-extraction of both nucleic acids (RNA and DNA) used about 20-34 mg of unsorted bulk tissue. Treatment-naive at the time, the patients had chronic HBV infection. Every single tumor sample held over 85% viable tumor cells.

The J gene is TRBJ1-2, the V gene TRBV10-2; perhaps TRBD1 as D (6 bases). Sequencing was carried out using liver tumor tissue from sampling region 3. The sample's subset: tumor region T3, left-lateral pole. The receptor was isolated from a woman aged 55-69 years with primary liver carcinoma and hepatitis B virus infection. The CDR3 region is CANSYTGSVGYIF. The CDR3 nucleotides are TGCGCCAACAGTTACACAGGGAGTGTTGGCTACATCTTC.